The 20 T cell receptor beta chains below were found in one sample sequenced in a study of CD8 T cells in Susac syndrome. The RNA, about 0.5 to 1 ug, was put through reverse transcription using random hexamers. One entry per CDR3 protein, called by TCRdb with MiXCR from the immunoSEQ multiplex PCR reads. The table has about 300,000 distinct CDR3 sequences, approximately 89% seen once; the top ten hold around 0.2%. Sequenced input: CD8+ T cells from PBMCs. These receptor sequences come from a human donor with multiple sclerosis.

V gene TRBV14 combines with J gene TRBJ2-2, with a tentative D call TRBD1 (6 bases). The CDR3 contains 14 residues. V lost 4 bases and J 3 bases, leaving 9 bases between the germline ends. The V gene's germline CDR1 is SGHDN and CDR2 FVKESK. CDR3 amino acids: CASSPGAYTGELFF. The CDR3 region has the DNA TGTGCCAGCAGCCCAGGGGCCTACACCGGGGAGCTGTTTTTT. Drawing the rest from reference TRBV14 and TRBJ2-2, the complete variable domain is EAGVTQFPSHSVIEKGQTVTLRCDPISGHDNLYWYRRVMGKEIKFLLHFVKESKQDESGMPNNRFLAERTGGTYSTLKVQPAELEDSGVYFCASSPGAYTGELFFGEGSRLTVL.

The V call is TRBV20-1, the J call TRBJ2-1; D might be TRBD1 (5 bases). Trimming took 3 bases from V and 0 from J, leaving 15 bases between them. The germline gives CDR1 DFQATT, CDR2 SNEGSKA (reference sequence). The CDR3 extends over 16 amino acids. The CDR3 sequence is CSASPTVEISYNEQFF. CDR3 in DNA: TGCAGTGCTAGCCCGACAGTGGAGATCTCCTACAATGAGCAGTTCTTC.

This clonotype was counted a single time. The rearrangement joins TRBV5-4 to TRBJ2-7; possible D gene TRBD1, 6 bases. Germline assignment: CDR1 SGHNT and CDR2 YYREEE (reference sequence). The CDR3 length is 15 residues. V was cut by 2 bases and J by 3 bases, with 15 bases left in between. The CDR3 coding sequence is TGTGCCAGCAGCTTTCGCCAGGGGTCTCTCTACGAGCAGTACTTC. Protein sequence: CASSFRQGSLYEQYF.

This chain joins TRBV12-3 or TRBV12-4 and TRBJ1-1, with D perhaps TRBD1 (6 bases). V shed 7 bases and J shed 4 bases, with 28 bases lying between them. The CDR3 runs 18 residues. CDR3 residues: CASTHRETIPSRTTEAFF. In nucleotides, the CDR3 is TGTGCCAGCACCCACAGGGAGACTATCCCATCGAGAACCACTGAAGCTTTCTTT.

This chain uses TRBV13 with TRBJ2-5; D uncertain. V was cut by 10 bases and J by 1 base, with 13 bases left in between. The CDR3 is 13 residues long. Germline CDR1 reads PRHDT; CDR2 reads FYEKMQ (reference sequence). CDR3 coding DNA: TGTGCCACCGAAAGATGGGGCCAAGAGACCCAGTACTTC. This translates into CATERWGQETQYF.

The CDR3 here is CSARPGGYEQYF. The CDR3 DNA reads TGCAGTGCTAGACCGGGGGGCTACGAGCAGTACTTC. This chain uses TRBV20-1 with TRBJ2-7, with 7 bases identical to TRBD2. Germline V gives CDR1 DFQATT, CDR2 SNEGSKA (reference sequence). The CDR3 runs to 12 residues. J was trimmed by 3 bases and V by 2 bases; bases with no gene match: 1.

V gene TRBV9 combines with J gene TRBJ2-7; D possibly corresponds to TRBD1 (5 bases). CDR1 SGDLS and CDR2 YYNGEE come from the germline V gene. Trimming stripped 7 bases from V and 6 bases from J, with 17 bases between. The CDR3 covers 13 residues. The chain's CDR3 is CASGPGRALEQYF. DNA for the CDR3: TGTGCCAGCGGGCCAGGCAGGGCACTCGAGCAGTACTTC.

V is TRBV4-2 and J is TRBJ2-7; D perhaps matches TRBD2 (5 bases). Trimming took 3 bases from V and 0 from J, leaving 12 bases between them. The CDR3 covers 15 residues. Looked up from germline, CDR1 is LGHNA and CDR2 is YNFKEQ. In DNA form, the CDR3 reads TGTGCCAGCAGCCATGAGAGGGCCAGCTCCTACGAGCAGTACTTC. This encodes CASSHERASSYEQYF.

The V gene is TRBV4-3, the J gene TRBJ2-3; D is possibly TRBD1 or TRBD2 (5 bases each). With 0 bases removed from V and 4 bases from J, the gap between germline ends came to 11 bases. The CDR3 runs to 15 residues. The germline V gene encodes CDR1 LGHNA and CDR2 YSLEER. DNA of the CDR3: TGCGCCAGCAGCCAAGATCGGGGCAGCGCAGATACGCAGTATTTT. Protein: CASSQDRGSADTQYF.

J is TRBJ1-2 and V is TRBV2, with 7 bases that match TRBD1. This CDR3 region has 16 residues. The V and J ends lost 1 base and 4 bases, in that order; junction bases with no gene match: 9. Per germline, CDR1 SNHLY and CDR2 FYNNEI. The CDR3 DNA sequence: TGTGCCAGCAGTGAAGAGGGGGCCAGGGGTCTCTATGGCTACACCTTC. Its translation is CASSEEGARGLYGYTF.

The chain couples TRBV27 to TRBJ2-2; maybe TRBD1 (5 bases). The germline V gene encodes CDR1 MNHEY and CDR2 SMNVEV (reference sequence). CDR3 length equals 14 residues. The V and J ends lost 5 bases and 5 bases respectively, with 12 bases between them. For the CDR3, the DNA is TGTGCCAGCAGTCCTGGGGCGATAACCGGGGAGCTGTTTTTT. Its protein is CASSPGAITGELFF.

This clonotype was counted only a few times. The chain has TRBV5-5 and TRBJ1-1; D remains ambiguous. The germline gives CDR1 SGHKS, CDR2 YYEKEE (reference sequence). CDR3 length equals 14 residues. Trimming took off 1 base at V and 0 bases at J, with 7 bases between the two ends. CDR3 in DNA: TGTGCCAGCAGCTTGACAGTCATGAACACTGAAGCTTTCTTT. Amino acids: CASSLTVMNTEAFF.

V gene TRBV2 combines with J gene TRBJ2-1, with TRBD2 matching over 7 bases. This CDR3 has 15 residues. The V and J ends lost 11 bases and 0 bases, in that order; junction bases with no gene match: 10. CDR1 and CDR2 from the germline V gene are SNHLY and FYNNEI. The CDR3 loop reads CAGLAGVDSYNEQFF. The CDR3 bases are TGTGCCGGGTTAGCGGGTGTCGACTCCTACAATGAGCAGTTCTTC.

This chain joins TRBV20-1 and TRBJ2-5, with a tentative D call TRBD1 (6 bases). CDR1 is DFQATT and CDR2 is SNEGSKA in the germline V gene (reference sequence). CDR3 length equals 14 residues. Trimming cost V 6 bases and J 5 bases, with 19 bases left between them. Written as DNA, the CDR3 is TGCAGTGCATCTACCGGGACACATGTGGAGACCCAGTACTTC. Translation gives CSASTGTHVETQYF.

The chain employs TRBV29-1 and TRBJ1-1; D remains unclear. Trimming stripped 7 bases from V and 6 bases from J, with 9 bases between. This CDR3 is built from 10 residues. Looked up from germline, CDR1 is SQVTM and CDR2 is ANQGSEA. The CDR3 loop is CSADGPEAFF. The CDR3 coding sequence is TGCAGCGCAGATGGCCCTGAAGCTTTCTTT.

This chain links TRBV3-1 with TRBJ2-1; weak D call: TRBD1 (5 bases). Trimming cost V 1 base and J 5 bases, with 9 bases left between them. Germline lookup yields CDR1 LGHDT and CDR2 YNNKEL (reference sequence). The CDR3 contains 14 residues. The CDR3 nucleotides are TGTGCCAGCAGCCAAGGGACACCTGACAATGAGCAGTTCTTC. Protein: CASSQGTPDNEQFF.

This chain links TRBV6-5 with TRBJ2-1; 8 nucleotides agree with TRBD2. With 6 bases clipped from V and 0 bases from J, the junction kept 7 bases outside the gene matches. In germline, CDR1 is MNHEY, CDR2 SVGAGI. The CDR3 spans 16 residues. Here the CDR3 DNA reads TGTGCCAGCAGGTTAACTAGCGGTAGCTCCTACAATGAGCAGTTCTTC. It specifies CASRLTSGSSYNEQFF.

This clonotype was found a few times. In nucleotides, the CDR3 is TGCAGTGCCCCGACAGGGAACGGATACGAGCAGTACTTC. It codes for CSAPTGNGYEQYF. J is TRBJ2-7 and V is TRBV20-1, with 7 bases lining up with TRBD1. Trimming took 6 bases from V and 4 from J; bases not matched to a gene: 9. The germline V gene has CDR1 DFQATT and CDR2 SNEGSKA (reference sequence). CDR3 length: 13 residues.

The rearrangement joins TRBV4-3 to TRBJ2-7, with D perhaps matching TRBD1 (6 bases). Germline V lookup: CDR1 LGHNA, CDR2 YSLEER. V lost 0 bases, J lost 1 base, and 13 bases lay in between. There are 16 residues in the CDR3. The CDR3 sequence: CASSQEGGVSSYEQYF. CDR3 in DNA: TGCGCCAGCAGCCAAGAAGGGGGAGTCTCGTCCTACGAGCAGTACTTC.

This chain links TRBV12-3 or TRBV12-4 with TRBJ1-3; D not certain. The CDR3 consists of 13 residues. The V and J ends lost 5 bases and 4 bases respectively, with 9 bases between them. The CDR3 DNA reads TGTGCCAGCAGTCCCCGTAGAGGAAACACCATATATTTT. This translates into CASSPRRGNTIYF.